These 28 T cell receptor beta chains share one sample of origin, sequenced in a study of T-cell memory formation after mild COVID-19. TCRdb recomputed calls from the 5' RACE reads with MiXCR, one row per CDR3 protein. The sample holds approximately 260,000 distinct CDR3 sequences, about a sixth seen once. Sequencing was done on a sample of PBMCs or a T cell subset sorted from them (not recorded which). These receptors came from a man aged 18 to 30 who had mild COVID-19 (a few samples of this study predate the infection). Cell type and time point are not known.

The chain couples TRBV12-3 or TRBV12-4 to TRBJ2-7, with TRBD2 matching over 10 bases. The CDR3 is 11 amino acids. As DNA, the CDR3 is TGTGCAAGCGGGGGGGTCGGCGAGCAGTACTTC. This codes for CASGGVGEQYF.

This clonotype was picked up a small number of times. The rearrangement uses TRBV7-3 and TRBJ1-5, with D unresolved. The CDR3 runs 13 residues. The germline V gene encodes CDR1 SGHTA and CDR2 FQGTGA. V was clipped by 5 bases and J by 7 bases, with 12 bases between them. The CDR3 DNA reads as TGTGCCAGCAGCCCAACCACGGGGCAGCCCCAGCATTTT. Residues: CASSPTTGQPQHF. The full variable domain, rest sourced from reference TRBV7-3 and TRBJ1-5, is GAGVSQTPSNKVTEKGKYVELRCDPISGHTALYWYRQSLGQGPEFLIYFQGTGAADDSGLPNDRFFAVRPEGSVSTLKIQRTERGDSAVYLCASSPTTGQPQHFGDGTRLSIL.

This clonotype was found a few times. This chain joins TRBV7-2 and TRBJ2-1; 8 bases fit TRBD2. This CDR3 region has 18 residues. Per germline, CDR1 SGHTA and CDR2 FQGNSA. The J segment lost 7 bases and the V segment lost 5 bases, leaving 19 bases of the junction unmatched. The CDR3 sequence is CASSPRLQVGGAGNEQFF. The CDR3 DNA is TGTGCCAGCAGCCCCCGCCTCCAGGTCGGGGGGGCAGGGAATGAGCAGTTCTTC. Looking up the rest from reference TRBV7-2 and TRBJ2-1 gives the full variable domain: GAGVSQSPSNKVTEKGKDVELRCDPISGHTALYWYRQSLGQGLEFLIYFQGNSAPDKSGLPSDRFSAERTGGSVSTLTIQRTQQEDSAVYLCASSPRLQVGGAGNEQFFGPGTRLTVL.

The chain carries TRBV12-3 or TRBV12-4 and TRBJ2-3, with D possibly being TRBD1 (6 bases). V lost 3 bases, J lost 8 bases, and 18 bases lay in between. This CDR3 comprises 15 residues. The CDR3 reads CASSFSNRALSTQYF. DNA of the CDR3: TGTGCCAGCAGTTTCAGCAACAGGGCCCTTAGTACGCAGTATTTT.

This clonotype appeared many times. The CDR3, as DNA: TGTGCCAGCAGGGGCCGGACCAACACAGATACGCAGTATTTT. It specifies CASRGRTNTDTQYF. The chain combines TRBV9 with TRBJ2-3; D unresolved. CDR3 length: 14 residues. CDR1 is SGDLS, CDR2 YYNGEE, per germline. The ends were cut back, 5 bases at V and 2 bases at J, with 12 bases in the middle.

The table lists this clonotype with a few counts. The chain employs TRBV6-5 and TRBJ2-2, with D possibly being TRBD2 (6 bases). The length of the CDR3 is 15 residues. Germline V lookup: CDR1 MNHEY, CDR2 SVGAGI. V lost 0 bases to trimming and J lost 5 bases, with 10 bases between them. The CDR3 reads CASSYSAGTTGELFF. The CDR3 DNA is TGTGCCAGCAGTTACTCGGCAGGGACTACCGGGGAGCTGTTTTTT.

This rearrangement joins TRBV6-4 to TRBJ2-3; a possible D gene is TRBD1 (6 bases). The germline V gene has CDR1 MRHNA and CDR2 SNTAGT. Trimming shortened V by 4 bases and J by 0 bases, and 11 bases separated the two germline ends. This CDR3 is 15 amino acids long. The CDR3 bases are TGTGCCAGCAGTGCCGGGACAAGAAGCACAGATACGCAGTATTTT. This gives the protein CASSAGTRSTDTQYF.

The chain uses TRBV10-3 and TRBJ2-2, with TRBD2 as a possible D gene (6 bases). The V end lost 4 bases, the J end lost 3 bases, and 12 bases lay between the germline ends. Per the germline V gene, CDR1 is ENHRY and CDR2 is SYGVKD. The CDR3 sequence is 15 residues long. CDR3 sequence (DNA): TGTGCCATCAGTGCGCACCCGGGGGACACCGGGGAGCTGTTTTTT. Translated: CAISAHPGDTGELFF.

V gene TRBV6-5 combines with J gene TRBJ1-5; D gene uncertain. Looked up from germline, CDR1 is MNHEY and CDR2 is SVGAGI. With 0 bases removed from V and 7 bases from J, the gap between germline ends came to 10 bases. The length of the CDR3 is 14 residues. CDR3 DNA sequence: TGTGCCAGCAGTTACTCGGGGTTTGGGCAGCCCCAGCATTTT. Translation gives CASSYSGFGQPQHF.

This clonotype was recorded at least ten times. The J gene is TRBJ1-5, the V gene TRBV9; 7 bases match TRBD1. The V segment lost 0 bases and the J segment 2 bases; nucleotides outside the gene matches: 2. The CDR3 totals 15 residues. Germline CDR1 and CDR2: SGDLS and YYNGEE. The CDR3 protein is CASSVGQGGNQPQHF. CDR3 coding DNA: TGTGCCAGCAGCGTAGGGCAGGGGGGCAATCAGCCCCAGCATTTT. The variable domain in full, with the rest retrieved from reference TRBV9 and TRBJ1-5, is DSGVTQTPKHLITATGQRVTLRCSPRSGDLSVYWYQQSLDQGLQFLIQYYNGEERAKGNILERFSAQQFPDLHSELNLSSLELGDSALYFCASSVGQGGNQPQHFGDGTRLSIL.

This rearrangement joins TRBV30 to TRBJ1-1; D uncertain. The CDR3 runs to 14 residues. Looked up from germline, CDR1 is GTSNPN and CDR2 is SVGIG (reference sequence). Trimming took off 0 bases at V and 5 bases at J, with 13 bases between the two ends. CDR3 in DNA: TGTGCCTGGAGTGTACTCGGCCCTGGGACTGAAGCTTTCTTT. Translating it yields CAWSVLGPGTEAFF.

This sequence joins TRBV20-1 and TRBJ2-7, with no clear D. Germline V CDR1 and CDR2: DFQATT, SNEGSKA (reference sequence). Trimming stripped 1 base from V and 1 base from J, with 5 bases between. The CDR3 has 12 amino acids. In DNA form, the CDR3 reads TGCAGTGCTAGAGTCCAGTCCTACGAGCAGTACTTC. Its protein is CSARVQSYEQYF.

CDR3 sequence reads: CASTLPREDSPLHF. In DNA form, the CDR3 reads TGTGCCAGCACACTGCCTCGGGAGGATTCACCCCTCCACTTT. The V gene is TRBV6-6, the J gene TRBJ1-6; D not certain. The CDR3 is 14 residues long. The ends were cut back, 7 bases at V and 8 bases at J, with 15 bases in the middle. Looked up from germline, CDR1 is MNHNY and CDR2 is SVGAGI (reference sequence).

The chain uses TRBV6-5 and TRBJ1-5; possibly TRBD1 for D (6 bases). Germline V gene sequence: CDR1 MNHEY, CDR2 SVGAGI. The CDR3 totals 15 residues. V lost 7 bases and J lost 4, with 17 bases in between. The CDR3 DNA reads as TGTGCCAGCACCCCCGGGGGCGACCTAAATCAGCCCCAGCATTTT. As protein: CASTPGGDLNQPQHF.

The chain carries TRBV20-1 and TRBJ2-5; D is uncertain. Germline V gene lookup returns CDR1 DFQATT and CDR2 SNEGSKA (reference sequence). This CDR3 spans 14 amino acids. Trimming stripped 1 base from V and 2 bases from J, with 11 bases between. CDR3 sequence: CSARAADGQETQYF. The CDR3 nucleotides are TGCAGTGCTAGAGCCGCGGACGGACAAGAGACCCAGTACTTC.

This chain connects TRBV24-1 to TRBJ2-2, with 10 bases aligning to TRBD2. V was pared by 4 bases and J by 4 bases, with 5 bases of the junction left unmatched. The CDR3 consists of 16 residues. Per the germline V gene, CDR1 is KGHDR and CDR2 is SFDVKD. CDR3 in amino acids: CATSDPTSGATGELFF. The CDR3 nucleotides read TGTGCCACCAGTGACCCCACTAGCGGGGCCACCGGGGAGCTGTTTTTT.

This sequence joins TRBV7-3 and TRBJ1-1, with D possibly being TRBD1 (6 bases). Trimming took off 6 bases at V and 2 bases at J, with 10 bases between the two ends. Germline-derived CDR1 and CDR2 are SGHTA and FQGTGA. This CDR3 contains 13 residues. The CDR3 DNA reads as TGTGCCAGCAGTCAGGGGTACAACACTGAAGCTTTCTTT. Translating it yields CASSQGYNTEAFF.

This clonotype was seen more than once but under ten times. The chain joins TRBV5-1 to TRBJ2-3; D remains unclear. Trimming pared 0 bases from V and 6 bases from J, leaving 11 bases between. The CDR3 is 14 amino acids. The germline V gene encodes CDR1 SGHRS and CDR2 YFSETQ. The CDR3 bases are TGCGCCAGCAGCTTGGCCCTCGCCGGGGATACGCAGTATTTT. Its protein product is CASSLALAGDTQYF.

This clonotype was picked up a small number of times. The chain links TRBV5-5 to TRBJ2-4; 8 bases are a match to TRBD1. Germline-derived CDR1 and CDR2 are SGHKS and YYEKEE (reference sequence). V shed 3 bases, J shed 2 bases, and the junction held 4 bases outside the gene matches. The CDR3 totals 15 residues. CDR3 amino acids: CASSSTGAPKNIQYF. CDR3 DNA: TGTGCCAGCAGCTCGACAGGGGCCCCCAAAAACATTCAGTACTTC.

The gene calls are TRBV9 and TRBJ1-4, with 9 bases aligning to TRBD1. The J segment lost 7 bases and the V segment lost 0 bases, leaving 7 bases of the junction unmatched. Germline V lookup: CDR1 SGDLS, CDR2 YYNGEE. This CDR3 has 16 residues. The CDR3 protein is CASSVGVRDRVEKLFF. Here the CDR3 DNA reads TGTGCCAGCAGCGTAGGGGTCCGGGACAGGGTTGAAAAACTGTTTTTT.

This clonotype occurred many times. This chain links TRBV7-8 with TRBJ2-5; D is possibly TRBD2 (6 bases). V dropped 2 bases and J dropped 4 bases, with 17 bases sitting between them. From germline, CDR1 is SGHVS and CDR2 FQNEAQ. This CDR3 comprises 16 residues. The CDR3 DNA reads as TGTGCCAGCAGCTTATGGGACCCAAGGAGGGGAGAGACCCAGTACTTC. It is translated as CASSLWDPRRGETQYF.

This clonotype was seen a few times. The V and J genes are TRBV20-1 and TRBJ1-4; D remains ambiguous. The CDR3 contains 15 residues. The ends were cut back, 3 bases at V and 4 bases at J, with 15 bases in the middle. Per the germline V gene, CDR1 is DFQATT and CDR2 is SNEGSKA (reference sequence). The CDR3 region has the DNA TGCAGTGCTAGTGCAAGATTTAGCATTAATGAAAAACTGTTTTTT. Translated, it gives CSASARFSINEKLFF.

In this sample, this clonotype turned up a few times. The chain combines TRBV21-1 with TRBJ2-7. TRBV21-1 is a pseudogene locus. The CDR3 extends over 14 amino acids. This CDR3 is CASSKAAGFYEQYV. DNA of the CDR3: TGTGCCAGCAGCAAAGCGGCTGGTTTCTACGAGCAGTACGTC.

The chain uses TRBV28 and TRBJ1-4, with D maybe TRBD1 (5 bases). V was pared by 7 bases and J by 13 bases, with 22 bases between. The CDR3 extends over 14 amino acids. Germline loops: CDR1 MDHEN, CDR2 SYDVKM. CDR3 region: CASTPTRDGRGLFF. CDR3 sequence (DNA): TGTGCCAGCACCCCGACCAGGGACGGAAGGGGACTGTTTTTT. Filled out from reference TRBV28 and TRBJ1-4, the complete variable domain reads DVKVTQSSRYLVKRTGEKVFLECVQDMDHENMFWYRQDPGLGLRLIYFSYDVKMKEKGDIPEGYSVSREKKERFSLILESASTNQTSMYLCASTPTRDGRGLFFGSGTQLSVL.

This clonotype was picked up a small number of times. The rearrangement joins TRBV5-6 to TRBJ1-4, with 9 bases that match TRBD1. The length of the CDR3 is 15 residues. CDR1 is SGHDT, CDR2 YYEEEE, per germline. V trimming: 3 bases; J trimming: 7 bases; junction bases outside the gene matches: 7. The CDR3 DNA reads TGTGCCAGCAGCTCACCCGGGACAGGGTCTGAAAAACTGTTTTTT. Its protein is CASSSPGTGSEKLFF.

This clonotype was seen many times. The chain is built from TRBV9 and TRBJ2-5, with D perhaps TRBD1 or TRBD2 (5 bases each). From germline, CDR1 is SGDLS and CDR2 YYNGEE. CDR3 length equals 17 residues. The V gene lost 0 bases and the J gene lost 1 base, with 16 bases spanning the gap. CDR3 coding DNA: TGTGCCAGCAGCGTAGGGAAGGGACCCAGGGTCCAAGAGACCCAGTACTTC. Protein: CASSVGKGPRVQETQYF.

The V gene is TRBV4-3, the J gene TRBJ2-7, with 7 bases lining up with TRBD2. V shed 0 bases, J shed 0 bases, and the junction held 5 bases outside the gene matches. CDR3 size: 16 residues. Germline V gene sequence: CDR1 LGHNA, CDR2 YSLEER. The CDR3 loop reads CASSQDRASGSYEQYF. Written as DNA, the CDR3 is TGCGCCAGCAGCCAAGATCGGGCTAGCGGCTCCTACGAGCAGTACTTC.

A few counts support this clonotype. The rearrangement joins TRBV11-2 to TRBJ1-1; D is perhaps TRBD1 (5 bases). V was shortened by 5 bases and J by 6 bases, with 13 bases between the two germline ends. This CDR3 has 13 amino acids. Germline lookup yields CDR1 SGHAT and CDR2 FQNNGV. CDR3 nucleotide sequence: TGTGCCAGCAGCCCAATTACAGGTTCTGAAGCTTTCTTT. It specifies CASSPITGSEAFF.